This TCR beta chain was profiled in a study of T cells after yellow fever vaccination. Overall study: The SMART-Seq v4 Ultra Low Input method served to prepare the low-cell-number fractions.

One entry per CDR3 protein results from TCRdb running MiXCR on the 5' RACE reads. The sample includes tens of thousands of distinct CDR3 sequences, over 7.5% of them seen just once. The germline V gene encodes CDR1 DFQATT and CDR2 SNEGSKA (reference sequence). The CDR3 runs to 14 residues. V lost 4 bases to trimming and J lost 10 bases, with 20 bases between them. In regard to this clonotype: Its cognate antigen is unknown.

Study-wide results and limits: Once the booster was given, most primary-vaccination clones reappeared, at approximately 97% for CD4 and 85% to 90% for CD8.

The sequencing here drew on CD8+ T cells sorted from PBMCs, taken on the day of the yellow fever booster vaccination. This TCR was sampled from a man aged 25 to 45 who received the YFV17D yellow fever vaccine. This chain uses TRBV20-1 with TRBJ2-1; D is tentatively TRBD1 or TRBD2 (5 bases each). The CDR3, as DNA: TGCAGTGCTACCGGGACCCTAGTACTGAAAGAGCAGTTCTTC. Amino acids: CSATGTLVLKEQFF.